Each of the 8 T cell receptor beta chains below was sequenced from the same sample in a study of T cell responses to AZD1222 COVID-19 vaccine. TCRdb's copy holds only in-frame clones and misses some; the assay was immunoSEQ multiplex PCR. This table has approximately 130,000 clones, about nine tenths appearing once. Sequencing was performed on peripheral blood, taken on day 0 of AZD1222 vaccination. These receptors all stem from an adult in good health.

The chain joins TRBV5-1 to TRBJ1-1; no firm D call. V lost 6 bases and J lost 0, with 12 bases in between. The CDR3 loop spans 14 amino acids. Germline CDR1 is SGHRS and CDR2 is YFSETQ. CDR3 sequence: CASTSEILNTEAFF. The CDR3 region has the DNA TGCGCCAGCACATCGGAGATCCTGAACACTGAAGCTTTCTTT.

V is TRBV15 and J is TRBJ2-5, with D uncertain. The germline gives CDR1 LNHNV, CDR2 YYDKDF (reference sequence). This CDR3 region has 15 residues. Trimming removed 0 bases at V and 2 bases at J, with 10 bases between. The CDR3 DNA reads as TGTGCCACCAGCAGAGATCTTTCCAATCAAGAGACCCAGTACTTC. Protein: CATSRDLSNQETQYF.

This chain connects TRBV5-6 to TRBJ2-7, with TRBD1 matching over 8 bases. Germline loops: CDR1 SGHDT, CDR2 YYEEEE. V lost 1 base to trimming and J lost 2 bases; unmatched junction nucleotides: 2. The CDR3 consists of 14 residues. The CDR3 sequence: CASSLTGGPYEQYF. In nucleotides, the CDR3 is TGTGCCAGCAGCTTGACAGGGGGACCCTACGAGCAGTACTTC.

V gene TRBV29-1 combines with J gene TRBJ1-1; a weak D match, TRBD1 (6 bases). This CDR3 has 12 amino acids. Germline lookup yields CDR1 SQVTM and CDR2 ANQGSEA. Trimming cost V 5 bases and J 4 bases, with 11 bases left between them. This CDR3 is CSVKQGITEAFF. The CDR3, as DNA: TGCAGCGTTAAGCAGGGGATCACTGAAGCTTTCTTT.

The chain carries TRBV27 and TRBJ2-4, with TRBD2 as a possible D gene (6 bases). The germline V gene has CDR1 MNHEY and CDR2 SMNVEV (reference sequence). The ends were cut back, 5 bases at V and 8 bases at J, with 13 bases in the middle. This CDR3 has 13 residues. The CDR3 reads CASSHRREDIQYF. CDR3 coding DNA: TGTGCCAGCAGTCACCGCAGGGAGGACATTCAGTACTTC.

The chain couples TRBV24-1 to TRBJ1-4; 7 bases are a match to TRBD1. Germline values: CDR1 KGHDR, CDR2 SFDVKD. The trim removed 6 bases at V and 5 bases at J, leaving 8 bases unmatched. The CDR3 totals 15 residues. The CDR3 region has the DNA TGTGCCACCAGTCGCTCAGGGGGTGCCAATGAAAAACTGTTTTTT. Its translation: CATSRSGGANEKLFF.

This rearrangement joins TRBV5-8 to TRBJ2-3, with D unresolved. Deletions cut 4 bases from V and 6 bases from J, with 15 bases between. Germline values: CDR1 SGHTS, CDR2 YDEGEE. The CDR3 is 14 residues long. As DNA, the CDR3 is TGTGCCAGCAGCCAACTTGACTCGTCTGATACGCAGTATTTT. This codes for CASSQLDSSDTQYF.

The chain joins TRBV2 to TRBJ2-7; 7 positions match TRBD2. This CDR3 contains 14 residues. The junction had 6 bases not matched to a gene; V was cut back by 3 bases and J by 4 bases. Looked up from germline, CDR1 is SNHLY and CDR2 is FYNNEI. This CDR3 is CASSDGTTRYEQYF. As DNA, the CDR3 is TGTGCCAGCAGTGACGGGACTACGCGGTACGAGCAGTACTTC.